These 21 T cell receptor beta chains were sequenced from one sample in a study of blood T cell repertoires in COVID-19 (dated by TCRdb to 2020 to 2022). Preparation of the library involved the immunoSEQ multiplex PCR assay. TCRdb holds this immuneACCESS table with in-frame rearrangements only. Some clones are missing; in checked studies, unresolved V genes explain under half, and the rest has no known cause. The sample table records 80,000 to 95,000 clones; 81% of these occur just once. The ten biggest clones cover 20% to 25% of the sample. Sequenced material: peripheral blood. These receptors came from a man older than 75 with active or convalescent COVID-19.

A few counts support this clone. This chain links TRBV7-9 with TRBJ2-2, with 7 bases matching TRBD2. Germline V gene lookup returns CDR1 SEHNR and CDR2 FQNEAQ (reference sequence). V was clipped by 7 bases and J by 4 bases; unmatched bases: 9. The CDR3 contains 15 residues. The DNA for the CDR3 is TGTGCCAGCACCACGCGCGGGGGAGCCACCGGGGAGCTGTTTTTT. This encodes CASTTRGGATGELFF.

The chain uses TRBV9 and TRBJ2-2, with D possibly matching TRBD1 (6 bases). The V gene's germline CDR1 is SGDLS and CDR2 YYNGEE. The CDR3 loop spans 13 amino acids. The ends were cut back, 0 bases at V and 7 bases at J, with 7 bases in the middle. As DNA, the CDR3 is TGTGCCAGCAGCGTAGAGGGGGTCGGGGAGCTGTTTTTT. This gives the protein CASSVEGVGELFF.

This clone was counted at least ten times. The chain couples TRBV6-5 to TRBJ1-1, with 7 bases lining up with TRBD1. V was pared by 6 bases and J by 4 bases, with 5 bases of the junction left unmatched. The CDR3 contains 13 residues. Germline V gene data show CDR1 as MNHEY and CDR2 as SVGAGI. This CDR3 reads CASRPGQFTEAFF. CDR3 DNA sequence: TGTGCCAGCAGACCGGGACAGTTCACTGAAGCTTTCTTT.

This chain links TRBV19 with TRBJ1-3; 9 bases are shared with TRBD1. The germline V gene has CDR1 LNHDA and CDR2 SQIVND (reference sequence). Unmatched junction bases numbered 10, after V lost 6 bases and J lost 4 bases. This CDR3 has 16 residues. CDR3 residues: CASRDTGTGSGNTIYF. As DNA, the CDR3 is TGTGCCAGTAGAGACACCGGGACAGGGTCGGGAAACACCATATATTTT.

The CDR3 DNA sequence: TGTGCCAGCGCAAGACAGGGGCCAACCTACGAGCAGTACTTC. This encodes CASARQGPTYEQYF. The chain recombines TRBV19 with TRBJ2-7; 8 bases map to TRBD1. Germline V gene data show CDR1 as LNHDA and CDR2 as SQIVND (reference sequence). The CDR3 is made up of 14 amino acids. After removal of 9 bases from V and 2 bases from J, the junction contained 9 bases not matched to a gene.

The J gene is TRBJ2-2, the V gene TRBV30; D ambiguous. Germline CDR1 and CDR2: GTSNPN and SVGIG (reference sequence). Trimming cost V 0 bases and J 0 bases, with 14 bases left between them. The CDR3 extends over 17 amino acids. The CDR3 bases are TGTGCCTGGAGTGTAAGATCCCAGATCACGAACACCGGGGAGCTGTTTTTT. Translation gives CAWSVRSQITNTGELFF.

This clone was recorded once. The rearrangement links TRBV12-5 to TRBJ2-3; TRBD2 aligns across 13 bases. The CDR3 is 17 amino acids. CDR1 and CDR2 from the germline V gene are LGHNT and FRNRAP. The ends lost 4 bases at V and 1 base at J; junction bases unmatched: 5. The CDR3 DNA is TGTGCTAGTGGTTGGACTAGCGGGGGTTACCGCACAGATACGCAGTATTTT. Its protein product is CASGWTSGGYRTDTQYF.

This chain uses TRBV19 with TRBJ2-2; D is uncertain. Germline CDR1 and CDR2: LNHDA and SQIVND (reference sequence). CDR3 length equals 15 residues. V lost 5 bases and J 6 bases, leaving 16 bases between the germline ends. The CDR3 DNA follows: TGTGCCAGTAGTCCAGGCCCCGGTAATTCCGGGGAGCTGTTTTTT. This gives the protein CASSPGPGNSGELFF.

This clone was counted between two and nine times. The rearrangement joins TRBV7-6 to TRBJ1-5, with 9 bases identical to TRBD1. Germline CDR1 SGHVS, CDR2 FNYEAQ. The CDR3 runs 15 residues. Germline trimming cut 3 bases from V and 6 bases from J; bases unmatched to any gene: 6. CDR3 sequence reads: CASSLGQGVAQPQHF. The CDR3 region has the DNA TGTGCCAGCAGCTTGGGACAGGGAGTTGCTCAGCCCCAGCATTTT.

V and J are TRBV12-3 or TRBV12-4 and TRBJ1-5, with no clear D. V gave up 2 bases and J gave up 5 bases, with 7 bases separating them. The CDR3 has 13 amino acids. DNA of the CDR3: TGTGCCAGCAGTTTACCGGGGTATCAGCCCCAGCATTTT. Its translation is CASSLPGYQPQHF.

The rearrangement links TRBV5-1 to TRBJ2-1, with D possibly matching TRBD2 (5 bases). The CDR3 is 17 amino acids. CDR1 is SGHRS and CDR2 is YFSETQ in the germline V gene. Trimming removed 3 bases at V and 0 bases at J, with 16 bases between. The CDR3 DNA reads as TGCGCCAGCAGCTCCGCTCACGGGGAACCCTCCTACAATGAGCAGTTCTTC. It yields the protein CASSSAHGEPSYNEQFF.

This clone was counted a few times. The rearrangement uses TRBV7-9 and TRBJ1-5, with D possibly matching TRBD1 (5 bases). CDR3 length: 15 residues. V dropped 5 bases and J dropped 2 bases, with 13 bases sitting between them. Germline loops: CDR1 SEHNR, CDR2 FQNEAQ (reference sequence). As DNA, the CDR3 is TGTGCCAGCAGCCTCTCGGACATGGGCAATCAGCCCCAGCATTTT. It yields the protein CASSLSDMGNQPQHF.

CDR3: CASSRQGQNTEAFF. CDR3 DNA sequence: TGCGCCAGCAGTAGACAGGGGCAGAACACTGAAGCTTTCTTT. This rearrangement joins TRBV5-1 to TRBJ1-1, with 8 bases identical to TRBD1. There are 14 residues in the CDR3. The V and J ends lost 5 bases and 1 base, in that order; junction bases with no gene match: 4. In germline, CDR1 is SGHRS, CDR2 YFSETQ.

In its sample, this clone was seen many times. The V call is TRBV6-5, the J call TRBJ1-6, with 9 bases lining up with TRBD1. This CDR3 region has 13 residues. CDR1 is MNHEY, CDR2 SVGAGI, per germline. After removal of 7 bases from V and 10 bases from J, the junction contained 5 bases not matched to a gene. The CDR3 sequence: CASKQGADSPLHF. In DNA form, the CDR3 reads TGTGCCAGCAAACAGGGGGCGGACTCACCCCTCCACTTT.

The V and J genes are TRBV3-1 (or the pseudogene TRBV3-2) and TRBJ2-3, with 11 bases fitting TRBD2. Trimming removed 2 bases from V and 3 bases from J; junction bases left unmatched: 7. The CDR3 spans 17 residues. Germline CDR1 is LGHDT and CDR2 is YNNKEL (reference sequence). In DNA form, the CDR3 reads TGTGCCAGCAGCCAAATTGCTAGCGGGGGGCTTACAGATACGCAGTATTTT. It yields the protein CASSQIASGGLTDTQYF.

This clone was observed a single time. V and J are TRBV19 and TRBJ2-7; D may be TRBD1 (5 bases). This CDR3 spans 14 amino acids. The germline V gene has CDR1 LNHDA and CDR2 SQIVND (reference sequence). The V gene lost 3 bases and the J gene lost 1 base, with 10 bases spanning the gap. CDR3 DNA: TGTGCCAGTAGTATCAAGCAGGGTTCCTACGAGCAGTACTTC. Its protein is CASSIKQGSYEQYF.

The chain recombines TRBV19 with TRBJ2-5, with TRBD2 matching 9 bases. The CDR3 is 15 amino acids. V dropped 2 bases and J dropped 5; count of bases not matched to a gene: 6. The germline V gene encodes CDR1 LNHDA and CDR2 SQIVND (reference sequence). The CDR3, as DNA: TGTGCCAGTAGTATAAGCGGGGGGCCAGGGGAGACCCAGTACTTC. This encodes CASSISGGPGETQYF.

CDR3 sequence reads: CAWSRDRVGEKLFF. CDR3 nucleotide sequence: TGTGCCTGGAGCCGGGACAGGGTGGGTGAAAAACTGTTTTTT. The chain carries TRBV30 and TRBJ1-4; 9 bases are a match to TRBD1. After removal of 3 bases from V and 7 bases from J, the junction contained 6 bases not matched to a gene. The CDR3 runs 14 residues. Germline CDR1 and CDR2: GTSNPN and SVGIG (reference sequence).

The chain employs TRBV19 and TRBJ2-2, with 7 bases identical to TRBD1. J lost 3 bases, V lost 9 bases, and 10 bases had no gene match. CDR1 LNHDA and CDR2 SQIVND come from the germline V gene (reference sequence). The CDR3 runs 15 residues. CDR3 amino acids: CASSPPDRDTGELFF. The CDR3 nucleotides are TGTGCCAGCTCTCCCCCCGACAGGGACACCGGGGAGCTGTTTTTT. Supplemented by reference TRBV19 and TRBJ2-2, the full variable domain reads DGGITQSPKYLFRKEGQNVTLSCEQNLNHDAMYWYRQDPGQGLRLIYYSQIVNDFQKGDIAEGYSVSREKKESFPLTVTSAQKNPTAFYLCASSPPDRDTGELFFGEGSRLTVL.

This clone showed up just a few times. A read error may account for a junction end that differs from germline. J is TRBJ2-3 and V is TRBV2, with D maybe TRBD1 (5 bases). There are 15 residues in the CDR3. In germline, CDR1 is SNHLY, CDR2 FYNNEI. CDR3 nucleotides: TGTGCCAGCAGAGAAGTGGGGCTAGGCACAGATACGCAGTATTTT. This encodes CASREVGLGTDTQYF.

V and J are TRBV5-1 and TRBJ1-1; possibly TRBD1 for D (6 bases). The germline V gene has CDR1 SGHRS and CDR2 YFSETQ. Trimming took off 4 bases at V and 3 bases at J, with 16 bases between the two ends. This CDR3 is built from 15 residues. The CDR3, as DNA: TGCGCCAGCAGCGCCCCCTCCAGGGGACACACTGAAGCTTTCTTT. Protein sequence: CASSAPSRGHTEAFF. The whole variable domain, filled in from reference TRBV5-1 and TRBJ1-1, reads KAGVTQTPRYLIKTRGQQVTLSCSPISGHRSVSWYQQTPGQGLQFLFEYFSETQRNKGNFPGRFSGRQFSNSRSEMNVSTLELGDSALYLCASSAPSRGHTEAFFGQGTRLTVV.